The rows below give T cell receptor beta chains drawn from one sample of a study of blood T cell repertoires in COVID-19. Sequenced by immunoSEQ multiplex PCR; TCRdb stores in-frame clones only, minus some. The sample records 250,000 to 350,000 clones, around nine tenths being singletons. The sample was PBMCs or T cells enriched from blood (not recorded which). These receptors originate from a woman aged 45-65 years who had been exposed to COVID-19. Each CDR3 is given with its conserved first and last residue. Fields, in order: clone size, D gene, J gene, V gene, CDR3 DNA, CDR3 protein. D genes are given only for firm matches. Part of the rows lack a size; the others show once, few, many or a class for expanded clones.

clone_size: -
d_call: -
j_call: TRBJ1-4
v_call: TRBV6-5
cdr3_nt: TGTGCCAGCAGCCGAACAGGGTCTAATGAAAAACTGTTTTTT
cdr3_aa: CASSRTGSNEKLFF

clone_size: -
d_call: TRBD1
j_call: TRBJ1-1
v_call: TRBV10-3
cdr3_nt: TGTGCCATCAGTGCCTCAGGGGGCGCGGGGGCTTTCTTT
cdr3_aa: CAISASGGAGAFF

clone_size: -
d_call: TRBD2
j_call: TRBJ2-7
v_call: TRBV5-1
cdr3_nt: TGCGCCAGCAGCTTGGAAGGACTAGCGGACTACGAGCAGTACTTC
cdr3_aa: CASSLEGLADYEQYF

clone_size: -
d_call: TRBD1
j_call: TRBJ2-3
v_call: TRBV18
cdr3_nt: TGTGCCAGCTCGTTTACAGGGGAAGGCACAGATACGCAGTATTTT
cdr3_aa: CASSFTGEGTDTQYF

clone_size: -
d_call: -
j_call: TRBJ1-4
v_call: TRBV3-1/TRBV3-2
cdr3_nt: TGTGCCAGCAGCCAAGGGGCACAGGAAAAACTGTTTTTT
cdr3_aa: CASSQGAQEKLFF

clone_size: -
d_call: TRBD1
j_call: TRBJ1-5
v_call: TRBV30
cdr3_nt: TGTGCCTTCGGGACAGGGATTGGCCAGCCCCAGCATTTT
cdr3_aa: CAFGTGIGQPQHF

clone_size: -
d_call: TRBD1
j_call: TRBJ2-3
v_call: TRBV2
cdr3_nt: TGTGCCAGCAGTGAAGGGGACAGGGATGCAGATACGCAGTATTTT
cdr3_aa: CASSEGDRDADTQYF

clone_size: -
d_call: TRBD2
j_call: TRBJ2-5
v_call: TRBV7-7
cdr3_nt: TGTGCTAGCAGCCGAGGACTAGCGGGATTCGGAGAGACCCAGTACTTC
cdr3_aa: CASSRGLAGFGETQYF

clone_size: -
d_call: -
j_call: TRBJ2-1
v_call: TRBV28
cdr3_nt: TGTGCCAGCATCCCGAGCTCCTACAATGAGCAGTTCTTC
cdr3_aa: CASIPSSYNEQFF

clone_size: -
d_call: TRBD1
j_call: TRBJ1-4
v_call: TRBV7-8
cdr3_nt: TGTGCCAGCAGCTTAGGGTTCGGGACAGGATTCGGAAAACTGTTTTTT
cdr3_aa: CASSLGFGTGFGKLFF

clone_size: -
d_call: TRBD1
j_call: TRBJ1-1
v_call: TRBV7-9
cdr3_nt: TGTGCCAGCACCAGGGACAGCGAGACTGAAGCTTTCTTT
cdr3_aa: CASTRDSETEAFF

clone_size: -
d_call: -
j_call: TRBJ2-1
v_call: TRBV24-1
cdr3_nt: TGTGCCACCAGTGAGACCCGACGGACATCTTCCTACAATGAGCAGTTCTTC
cdr3_aa: CATSETRRTSSYNEQFF

clone_size: -
d_call: TRBD1
j_call: TRBJ1-2
v_call: TRBV12-3/TRBV12-4
cdr3_nt: TGTGCCAGCGGGGACAGGCCTTCCTATGGCTACACCTTC
cdr3_aa: CASGDRPSYGYTF

clone_size: -
d_call: -
j_call: TRBJ2-3
v_call: TRBV9
cdr3_nt: TGTGCCAGCAGTGGCGAACGTAGCCCAGATACGCAGTATTTT
cdr3_aa: CASSGERSPDTQYF

clone_size: -
d_call: TRBD1
j_call: TRBJ2-2
v_call: TRBV5-6
cdr3_nt: TGTGCCAGCATCGGGACAGGGGGCGATGGCACCGGGGAGCTGTTTTTT
cdr3_aa: CASIGTGGDGTGELFF

clone_size: once
d_call: -
j_call: TRBJ1-2
v_call: TRBV19
cdr3_nt: TGTGCCAGTAGCCGGTACAGGGATGGTGGCTACACCTTC
cdr3_aa: CASSRYRDGGYTF

clone_size: -
d_call: TRBD1
j_call: TRBJ2-7
v_call: TRBV6-5
cdr3_nt: TGTGCCAGCAGTCCGACAGGGGCCGGCGAGCAGTACTTC
cdr3_aa: CASSPTGAGEQYF

clone_size: -
d_call: TRBD1
j_call: TRBJ1-2
v_call: TRBV24-1
cdr3_nt: TGTGCCACCAGTGATTCGGGACAGGAGGGCTATATCTATGGCTACACCTTC
cdr3_aa: CATSDSGQEGYIYGYTF

clone_size: many
d_call: -
j_call: TRBJ1-6
v_call: TRBV30
cdr3_nt: TGTGCCTGGAGTGCGATGGGGAGCACCCCCCTCCACTTT
cdr3_aa: CAWSAMGSTPLHF

clone_size: -
d_call: -
j_call: TRBJ2-3
v_call: TRBV20-1
cdr3_nt: TGCAGTGCTAGTCTAGGGGTTAGCACAGATACGCAGTATTTT
cdr3_aa: CSASLGVSTDTQYF

clone_size: -
d_call: -
j_call: TRBJ1-2
v_call: TRBV11-2
cdr3_nt: TGTGCCAGCAGCTCAATTACCCGTGGGCCCGCCTTTTATGGCTACACCTTC
cdr3_aa: CASSSITRGPAFYGYTF

clone_size: once
d_call: -
j_call: TRBJ2-3
v_call: TRBV7-2
cdr3_nt: TGTGCCAGCAGCTTATCTAGCCCGTACACAGATACGCAGTATTTT
cdr3_aa: CASSLSSPYTDTQYF

clone_size: few
d_call: TRBD1
j_call: TRBJ1-5
v_call: TRBV19
cdr3_nt: TGTGCCAGTAGTATAAGGGCAGGGGGCGATCAGCCCCAGCATTTT
cdr3_aa: CASSIRAGGDQPQHF

clone_size: -
d_call: TRBD1
j_call: TRBJ1-2
v_call: TRBV7-2
cdr3_nt: TGTGCCAGCAGCTTAGAGGGGGCGGACTATGGCTACACCTTC
cdr3_aa: CASSLEGADYGYTF

clone_size: -
d_call: -
j_call: TRBJ1-2
v_call: TRBV28
cdr3_nt: TGTGCCAGCAGTTCAGGTCTCCGCTATGGCTACACCTTC
cdr3_aa: CASSSGLRYGYTF

clone_size: -
d_call: TRBD1
j_call: TRBJ1-2
v_call: TRBV6-1
cdr3_nt: TGTGCCAGCAGTGAATCGGACAGGGCCCCCGGCTACACCTTC
cdr3_aa: CASSESDRAPGYTF

clone_size: -
d_call: -
j_call: TRBJ1-2
v_call: TRBV5-1
cdr3_nt: TGCGCCAGCACCCCCGGCGTGGGGGCCGGTGGGTATGGCTACACCTTC
cdr3_aa: CASTPGVGAGGYGYTF

clone_size: -
d_call: -
j_call: TRBJ2-1
v_call: TRBV19
cdr3_nt: TGTGCCAGTAGTATCCAGGGGGGCTCCTACAATGAGCAGTTCTTC
cdr3_aa: CASSIQGGSYNEQFF

clone_size: -
d_call: TRBD2
j_call: TRBJ2-3
v_call: TRBV5-4
cdr3_nt: TGTGCCAGCAGCTCCCCCCTAGGCGGGGGGGCGACAGATACGCAGTATTTT
cdr3_aa: CASSSPLGGGATDTQYF

clone_size: -
d_call: -
j_call: TRBJ2-5
v_call: TRBV5-1
cdr3_nt: TGCGCCAGCAGCTTGTACGCAGGGGCTGAGACCCAGTACTTC
cdr3_aa: CASSLYAGAETQYF

clone_size: few
d_call: -
j_call: TRBJ1-2
v_call: TRBV7-2
cdr3_nt: TGTGCCAGCAGCTTAGGCCAGAACTATGGCTACACCTTC
cdr3_aa: CASSLGQNYGYTF

clone_size: -
d_call: TRBD1
j_call: TRBJ2-7
v_call: TRBV4-1
cdr3_nt: TGCGCCAGCAGCCGAGAACCCGGACAGGGGTCTTGGAACGAGCAGTACTTC
cdr3_aa: CASSREPGQGSWNEQYF

clone_size: -
d_call: -
j_call: TRBJ1-3
v_call: TRBV10-3
cdr3_nt: TGTGCCATCAGTGAGTGGGACACCTCTGGAAACACCATATATTTT
cdr3_aa: CAISEWDTSGNTIYF

clone_size: -
d_call: -
j_call: TRBJ1-2
v_call: TRBV5-5
cdr3_nt: TGTGCCAGCAGCTTAGTAGGGGGTGAGGGCTACACCTTC
cdr3_aa: CASSLVGGEGYTF

clone_size: -
d_call: -
j_call: TRBJ1-5
v_call: TRBV19
cdr3_nt: TGTGCCAGTAGCCCACGGGTGGGCAATCAGCCCCAGCATTTT
cdr3_aa: CASSPRVGNQPQHF

clone_size: -
d_call: -
j_call: TRBJ1-1
v_call: TRBV2
cdr3_nt: TGTGCCACCTCGAGGGAAATGAACACTGAAGCTTTCTTT
cdr3_aa: CATSREMNTEAFF

clone_size: -
d_call: TRBD1
j_call: TRBJ1-4
v_call: TRBV5-8
cdr3_nt: TGTGCCAGCAGCCCGGGACAGGGGCAACTTGGGGCAACTAATGAAAAACTGTTTTTT
cdr3_aa: CASSPGQGQLGATNEKLFF

clone_size: -
d_call: -
j_call: TRBJ1-2
v_call: TRBV3-1/TRBV3-2
cdr3_nt: TGTGCCAGCAGCCACAGGGACACTAACTATGGCTACACCTTC
cdr3_aa: CASSHRDTNYGYTF

clone_size: -
d_call: TRBD2
j_call: TRBJ2-1
v_call: TRBV19
cdr3_nt: TGTGCCAGCCGACTAGCGGGGGGGCCTAATGAGCAGTTCTTC
cdr3_aa: CASRLAGGPNEQFF

clone_size: -
d_call: -
j_call: TRBJ1-1
v_call: TRBV4-1
cdr3_nt: TGCGCCAGCAGCCAAGTTGCGGGGAACACTGAAGCTTTCTTT
cdr3_aa: CASSQVAGNTEAFF

clone_size: -
d_call: TRBD2
j_call: TRBJ2-1
v_call: TRBV9
cdr3_nt: TGTGCCAGCAGTAGTAGCGGGGGTCCCCCAGAGGAGCAGTTCTTC
cdr3_aa: CASSSSGGPPEEQFF

clone_size: -
d_call: -
j_call: TRBJ1-6
v_call: TRBV2
cdr3_nt: TGTGCCAGCAGTGAGTCGAGCTCCTATAATTCACCCCTCCACTTT
cdr3_aa: CASSESSSYNSPLHF

clone_size: -
d_call: -
j_call: TRBJ1-2
v_call: TRBV28
cdr3_nt: TGTGCCAGCAGTTTATGGGGGCTCCTCGGTGGCTACACCTTC
cdr3_aa: CASSLWGLLGGYTF

clone_size: -
d_call: -
j_call: TRBJ1-1
v_call: TRBV2
cdr3_nt: TGTGCCAGCAGTGGGGCGGGGATGAACACTGAAGCTTTCTTT
cdr3_aa: CASSGAGMNTEAFF

clone_size: once
d_call: -
j_call: TRBJ2-7
v_call: TRBV21-1
cdr3_nt: TGTGCCAGCAGCAAAGATCCAGGGGGATTATCCTACGAGCAGTACTTC
cdr3_aa: CASSKDPGGLSYEQYF

clone_size: once
d_call: TRBD1
j_call: TRBJ2-7
v_call: TRBV3-1/TRBV3-2
cdr3_nt: TGTGCCAGCAGCCAGCGTGGCGGGACAGGAGGCTACGAGCAGTACTTC
cdr3_aa: CASSQRGGTGGYEQYF

clone_size: few
d_call: -
j_call: TRBJ1-6
v_call: TRBV7-9
cdr3_nt: TGTGCCAGCAGCTTTGGGCAGGGTGGATCACCCCTCCACTTT
cdr3_aa: CASSFGQGGSPLHF

clone_size: -
d_call: -
j_call: TRBJ2-3
v_call: TRBV3-1/TRBV3-2
cdr3_nt: TGTGCCAGCAGCCAAAGGGTTAGCGGCAACACAGATACGCAGTATTTT
cdr3_aa: CASSQRVSGNTDTQYF

clone_size: -
d_call: -
j_call: TRBJ1-2
v_call: TRBV9
cdr3_nt: TGTGCCAGCAGCGCCTCATTTATCCTTGGGGCCTCTGGCTACACCTTC
cdr3_aa: CASSASFILGASGYTF

clone_size: -
d_call: TRBD1
j_call: TRBJ1-2
v_call: TRBV28
cdr3_nt: TGTGCCAGCAGTTTAAGGGGACAGGGAGATGGCTACACCTTC
cdr3_aa: CASSLRGQGDGYTF

clone_size: few
d_call: TRBD1
j_call: TRBJ2-5
v_call: TRBV4-1
cdr3_nt: TGCGCCAGCAGCCAAGAACGTGTGAGGACAGGGGAAAAAGAGACCCAGTACTTC
cdr3_aa: CASSQERVRTGEKETQYF